This TCR beta chain was identified during a study of T cell responses to AZD1222 COVID-19 vaccine. Regarding this clone: Its antigen is unidentified.

Findings and limits, study-wide: Of spike-specific TCRs, nearly half reportedly target regions left unmutated in variants. Samples come after the peak T cell response, not at day 14. White British donors predominated, females outnumbered males, and clonal diversity was possibly underestimated. Vaccine-related CD4 TCRs covered spike, predominating at 160-218 and 743-854.

V was cut by 6 bases and J by 8 bases, with 10 bases left in between. The CDR3 is 12 amino acids. Germline V lookup: CDR1 KGHSH, CDR2 LQKENI. Measured with immunoSEQ multiplex PCR; TCRdb has only the in-frame clones, and not every one. Seen here are some 140,000 clones, about 91% observed once, and the top ten hold roughly 2.8%. The TCR originated in an adult in good health. The chain carries TRBV18 and TRBJ1-4, with D perhaps TRBD1 (5 bases). Sequencing was performed on peripheral blood, taken on day 0 of AZD1222 vaccination. The CDR3 loop reads CASSLKGEKLFF. CDR3 bases: TGTGCCAGCTCCCTGAAGGGGGAAAAACTGTTTTTT.